This TCR beta chain was recorded in a study of blood T cell repertoires in COVID-19 (dated by TCRdb to 2018 to 2021). For the study in its entirety: Samples from collaborators originated in the United States, Italy and Spain and spanned both the acute and convalescent phases of COVID-19. Deeply sampled blood TCRbeta repertoires from subjects exposed to, actively infected with, or recovered from COVID-19 were included in the dataset. The samples were drawn from two sources: the first 160 participants of the ongoing ImmuneRACE study, and over 950 subjects contributed by 6 global collaborators. HLA class I and class II types, where available, came from metadata supplied by the sample provider rather than from assay-based typing. The prospective study material was composed of cDNA or gDNA derived from T cells, B-cell-depleted T cells, or PBMCs. Sample metadata almost always included a de-identified subject ID, COVID-19 status, age in years and sex. The repertoires were made available in a free public database intended to serve as a resource for research on the immune response to SARS-CoV-2.

Overall study results and their limits: The amount of clinical and demographic metadata varied by source and participant and was provided uncurated.

From the cysteine through the phenylalanine, the CDR3 covers 15 amino acids. This entry keeps only the CDR3 DNA: 45 bases, framed from base 1. CDR1 and CDR2, looked up from the germline V gene (reference sequence), are MNHEY and SMNVEV. V loses 0 bases, J loses 1 base, and the germline ends lie 9 bases apart. The immunoSEQ Assay, a bias-controlled multiplex PCR, was used to amplify TCRbeta CDR3 regions from genomic DNA. On the authors' methods: Nucleated cell counts per sample were estimated from amplification of reference gene primers within the assay. Sequence reads were collapsed and filtered to measure the absolute abundance of every unique TCRbeta CDR3 rearrangement. For each sample, productive Simpson clonality was calculated as the square root of Simpson's diversity index over productive rearrangements. TCRdb carries this immuneACCESS record with in-frame sequences only. Its versions omit some clonotypes, under half of them owing to an unresolved V gene in the studies checked, with the rest unexplained. That table furnishes V, J and clone size, whereas the DNA furnished D and trimming. For this sample there are 150,000 to 200,000 clones; around 92% appear just once. The top ten clones comprise approximately 4.9% of the sample.

With regard to this clone: Its antigen has not been determined. It has no much larger one-base neighbor in the sample; base qualities were not kept.

In Seattle, one collaborating source enrolled patients while the infection was active and tracked those patients longitudinally over the course of disease. Each collaborating institution followed its own protocols to collect whole blood in K2EDTA tubes. For TCRbeta analysis, collaborators shipped samples as frozen whole blood, isolated PBMCs, or DNA extracted from either of those sample types. The sequencing input was peripheral blood. This TCR derives from a man aged 30 to 45 with COVID-19, enrolled during active disease. Recombination linked TRBV27 to TRBJ1-1; possibly the D gene is TRBD1, per 6 matching bases. The DNA sequence is as follows: TGTGCCAGCAGTTTATCACCCAGGGGGAACACTGAAGCTTTCTTT. This gives the protein CASSLSPRGNTEAFF.